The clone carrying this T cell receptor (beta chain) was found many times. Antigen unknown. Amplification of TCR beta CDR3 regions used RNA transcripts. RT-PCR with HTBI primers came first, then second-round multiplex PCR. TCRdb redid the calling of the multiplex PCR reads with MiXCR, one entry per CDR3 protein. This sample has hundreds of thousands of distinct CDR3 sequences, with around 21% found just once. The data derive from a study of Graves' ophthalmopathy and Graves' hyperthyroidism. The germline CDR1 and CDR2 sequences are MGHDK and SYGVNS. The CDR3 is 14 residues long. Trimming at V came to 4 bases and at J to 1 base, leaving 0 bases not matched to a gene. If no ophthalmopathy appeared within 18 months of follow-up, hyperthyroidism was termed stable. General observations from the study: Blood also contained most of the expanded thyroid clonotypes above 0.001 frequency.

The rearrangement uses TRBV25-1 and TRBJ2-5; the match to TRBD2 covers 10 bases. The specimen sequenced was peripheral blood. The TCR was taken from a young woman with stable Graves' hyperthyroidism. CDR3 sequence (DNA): TGTGCCAGCAGTGCTAGCGGGAGCCAAGAGACCCAGTACTTC. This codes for CASSASGSQETQYF.